This T cell receptor (beta chain) was documented in a study of shared clonotypes between healthy human individuals. The study's findings and limits: It was only blood that was sampled, and tissue repertoires likely differ.

Germline V gene sequence: CDR1 SNHLY, CDR2 FYNNEI. Between the trimmed V and J ends, which lost 4 bases and 3 bases, there was a span of 19 bases. The CDR3 runs 16 residues. About this clone itself: Its target is not known.

Replicate PCRs from sorted subsets contained around 200 ng DNA, which is approximately 30,000 T cell genomes. Data came from immunoSEQ multiplex PCR; TCRdb stores just in-frame clones and leaves some out. Of roughly 1,600,000 clones in the sample, approximately 98.5% were seen once. This TCR was sampled from a man aged 25-45 years in good health. Sequenced: naive CD4+ T cells sorted from blood. Subset described: CD45RA+ positively selected. V usage is TRBV2 and J usage is TRBJ2-7; possibly TRBD1 or TRBD2 for D (5 bases each). The CDR3 bases are TGTGCCAGCAGTGGATCTCCAGGGAGCCTATTCTACGAGCAGTACTTC. It encodes CASSGSPGSLFYEQYF.